The rows below give T cell receptor beta chains drawn from one sample of a study of cytomegalovirus exposure and HLA in healthy donors. Clones were sequenced by immunoSEQ multiplex PCR, and TCRdb holds only the in-frame ones, with some missing. This repertoire shows 150,000 to 180,000 clones, roughly 72% found once; its top ten account for 2.1%. Sequences were obtained from PBMCs. These receptors were obtained from a man aged 25 to 45 in good health and CMV-seronegative. Both conserved end residues are part of each CDR3. A D gene is named only where the DNA matches it firmly. Size tells how often a clone was seen (once, few, many) or the class of an expanded clone, and some rows leave it out.

>once|TRBJ2-3|-|TRBV19
CASSLLAWRTDTQYF
TGTGCCAGTAGTTTACTAGCCTGGCGCACAGATACGCAGTATTTT
>-|TRBJ2-3|TRBD2|TRBV7-3
CASSSTSGGASDTQYF
TGTGCCAGCAGCTCAACTAGCGGGGGGGCGTCAGATACGCAGTATTTT
>-|TRBJ2-7|-|TRBV5-1
CASSLAATGPSYEQYF
TGCGCCAGCAGCTTGGCGGCTACAGGCCCCAGCTACGAGCAGTACTTC
>-|TRBJ1-1|-|TRBV2
CASMGIGQRNPEAFF
TGTGCCAGCATGGGGATCGGACAGAGGAACCCTGAAGCTTTCTTT
>-|TRBJ2-7|TRBD1|TRBV6-1
CASSEGQGIPYSEQYF
TGTGCCAGCAGTGAAGGACAGGGAATTCCCTATAGCGAGCAGTACTTC
>-|TRBJ2-7|TRBD1|TRBV5-1
CASSQGQGIYEQYF
TGCGCCAGCAGTCAGGGACAGGGGATTTACGAGCAGTACTTC
>-|TRBJ2-7|-|TRBV28
CASTGAYREAVYEQYF
TGTGCCAGCACCGGCGCCTACAGGGAAGCGGTCTACGAGCAGTACTTC
>-|TRBJ2-1|TRBD2|TRBV4-3
CASSQGGLEGVNEQFF
TGCGCCAGCAGCCAAGGGGGACTAGAGGGAGTCAATGAGCAGTTCTTC
>-|TRBJ1-5|TRBD1|TRBV2
CASSKDRGSNQPQHF
TGTGCCAGCAGTAAAGACAGGGGGAGCAATCAGCCCCAGCATTTT
>-|TRBJ2-1|-|TRBV29-1
CSAESANSNEQFF
TGCAGCGCCGAGTCAGCAAACAGCAATGAGCAGTTCTTC
>few|TRBJ1-2|-|TRBV5-4
CASSLDAGIVTF
TGTGCCAGCAGCTTGGATGCAGGGATCGTCACCTTC
>-|TRBJ2-4|-|TRBV7-9
CASSRRAKNIQYF
TGTGCCAGCAGCCGTCGAGCCAAAAACATTCAGTACTTC
>-|TRBJ2-3|-|TRBV15
CATSRVGGTGDTQYF
TGTGCCACCAGCAGAGTGGGGGGTACCGGAGATACGCAGTATTTT
>few|TRBJ2-3|-|TRBV25-1
CASSEGGTDTQYF
TGTGCCAGCAGTGAGGGAGGCACAGATACGCAGTATTTT
>-|TRBJ2-7|-|TRBV6-5
CASSYSRNPGSYEQYF
TGTGCCAGCAGTTACTCTCGAAACCCCGGGTCCTACGAGCAGTACTTC